This record covers a single T cell receptor beta chain. The antigen it binds to is not known. The sample holds no much larger clone one base away, and base qualities are not on file. Libraries were prepared through PCR. The data were produced on an Illumina HiSeq 2500. To reduce PCR and sequencing biases, unique molecular identifiers were incorporated into the TCR beta cDNA libraries. Approximately 500,000 cDNA molecules were obtained per 1 to 10 million input T cells, so each molecule approximated one T cell. Patient libraries were prepared and sequenced with the same protocol used for the earlier healthy control dataset. Within a given batch, samples were prepared together, multiplexed and sequenced on the same HiSeq lane. Regarding the original processing steps: Raw barcoded reads were processed with MIGEC, discarding single-read molecular identifier groups before consensus assembly and CDR3 extraction. Clonotype tables were post-analysed with VDJtools, and diversity was normalized by down-sampling all datasets to the smallest sample size. In repertoire overlap clustering, CDR3 amino acid sequences, but not nucleotide sequences, were matched to correct batch-related cross-sample contamination. The public reads were reprocessed in TCRdb via fastp at Q25 and MiXCR, keeping in-frame beta chains. CDR3 protein duplicates are merged, each entry listing the most common genes and DNA. The V and J calls and clone size are TCRdb's, not the authors'. Counted in this sample were fewer than 850,000 distinct CDR3 sequences; roughly 30% of them appeared once. The ten largest clones capture more than 0.45% of the sample.

To demonstrate the VDJtools post-analysis software, the study profiled TCR beta repertoires from the peripheral blood of 13 young patients with multiple sclerosis. The multiple sclerosis patients were children and adolescents between roughly 6 and 16 years of age. The CDR3 numbers 16 residues from cysteine through phenylalanine. This entry keeps only the CDR3 DNA: 48 bases, framed from base 1. Trimming at the junction amounts to 2 bases on V and 3 bases on J, and the germline ends lie 14 bases apart. CDR1 is given as MDHEN and CDR2 as SYDVKM, both from the germline V gene. The data belong to a study of post-analysis software for immune sequencing data (dated by TCRdb to 2013 to 2016). Describing the broader study: The recorded disease courses included relapsing-remitting, secondary progressive and progressive-relapsing multiple sclerosis, and some patients had no subtype annotation. The patient repertoires were set against under 12 previously published healthy control repertoires from donors whose ages ranged from roughly 6 to 27 years. A subset of samples was prepared in parallel using single-end sample barcoding, then pooled and co-amplified after Illumina adapter ligation. What the authors observed across the whole study: Direct clustering with F measure revealed strong co-clustering of samples prepared in the same batch, which led to a batch-effect correction. Compared with controls, multiple sclerosis patients had significantly lower normalized Chao1 diversity, a finding suggesting substantial peripheral T-cell clonal expansion. The multiple sclerosis patient group was slightly younger than the control group. Significantly higher frequencies in patients than in controls were found for five TRBV segments, including TRBV5-6, TRBV5-1 and TRBV20-1.

The clonotype comes from a girl aged 5-17 years with multiple sclerosis. This sequence uses TRBV28 and TRBJ2-4, and perhaps TRBD2 as D gene, on 7 matching bases. Sequencing was carried out using blood. The CDR3 region has the sequence CASSLKGGGVKNIQYF. The DNA is as follows: TGTGCCAGCAGTTTAAAGGGGGGGGGAGTCAAAAACATTCAGTACTTC. The reference TRBV28 and TRBJ2-4 proteins fill in what lies around the CDR3, so the full variable domain reads DVKVTQSSRYLVKRTGEKVFLECVQDMDHENMFWYRQDPGLGLRLIYFSYDVKMKEKGDIPEGYSVSREKKERFSLILESASTNQTSMYLCASSLKGGGVKNIQYFGAGTRLSVL.